The clone carrying this TCR beta chain has just a few counts. Antigen unknown. This sample is part of a study of cytomegalovirus exposure and HLA in healthy donors. Trimming left V 1 base short and J 5 bases short, with 6 bases between. The CDR3 loop spans 13 amino acids. The germline V gene has CDR1 MGHDK and CDR2 SYGVNS. Broader study findings: For most TCR sequences rarity was the rule, although some public TCRs occurred in many donors. Sequencing probably produced one cluster of sequence variants that were highly shared. It has been reported that TCR beta sequences accurately predicted the HLA-A and HLA-B alleles of most subjects.

Primers for the PCR totalled 60 Vbeta and 13 Jbeta. Here immunoSEQ multiplex PCR was the method, and the copy in TCRdb shows in-frame clones only, minus some. The sample includes some 150,000 clones, around 80% of them seen just once. Sequencing input: PBMCs. This receptor was identified in a female donor in good health and CMV-seropositive. The chain couples TRBV25-1 to TRBJ1-5; D remains unclear. The CDR3 coding sequence is TGTGCCAGCAGTGAATCCCTCGATCAGCCCCAGCATTTT. Its protein is CASSESLDQPQHF.